Following are 10 T cell receptor beta chains from one sample sequenced in a study of CD8 T cells in Susac syndrome. Reverse transcription of about 0.5 to 1 ug RNA used random hexamers. TCRdb reanalysed the immunoSEQ multiplex PCR reads using MiXCR and keeps one entry per CDR3 protein. The sample holds around 130,000 distinct CDR3 sequences, 80% to 85% seen once. Sample: CD8+ T cells from PBMCs. The origin of the receptors is a human donor with multiple sclerosis.

V and J are TRBV19 and TRBJ1-2; a possible D gene is TRBD1 (6 bases). The CDR3 is made up of 14 amino acids. Trimming pared 7 bases from V and 5 bases from J, leaving 17 bases between. Germline CDR1 LNHDA, CDR2 SQIVND (reference sequence). CDR3 DNA: TGTGCCAGTAATCCCACCGGGGGCGCTTATGGCTACACCTTC. Its protein is CASNPTGGAYGYTF.

The rearrangement links TRBV4-1 to TRBJ2-1; 13 bases fit TRBD2. The CDR3 loop spans 18 amino acids. The junction had 8 bases not matched to a gene; V was cut back by 4 bases and J by 2 bases. Germline values: CDR1 MGHRA, CDR2 YSYEKL. The CDR3 nucleotides are TGCGCCAGCAGCCTGGGACTAGCGGGGCCCCAGCCCTACAATGAGCAGTTCTTC. This codes for CASSLGLAGPQPYNEQFF.

The chain joins TRBV7-9 to TRBJ2-7, with 10 bases that match TRBD1. The V gene's germline CDR1 is SEHNR and CDR2 FQNEAQ (reference sequence). Trimming cost V 11 bases and J 2 bases; bases outside gene matches: 6. CDR3 length: 13 residues. The CDR3 protein is CAVPGQGTYEQYF. The CDR3, as DNA: TGTGCCGTACCGGGACAGGGGACCTACGAGCAGTACTTC.

V usage is TRBV14 and J usage is TRBJ2-5, with TRBD2 as a possible D gene (5 bases). There are 15 residues in the CDR3. The germline V gene has CDR1 SGHDN and CDR2 FVKESK. Trimming took off 1 base at V and 2 bases at J, with 11 bases between the two ends. In nucleotides, the CDR3 is TGTGCCAGCAGCCAAGTAACGGGGAGACAAGAGACCCAGTACTTC. Encoded protein: CASSQVTGRQETQYF.

V usage is TRBV5-1 and J usage is TRBJ1-1; D might be TRBD1 (6 bases). V lost 4 bases and J lost 11, with 15 bases in between. Germline CDR1 reads SGHRS; CDR2 reads YFSETQ. The CDR3 runs 12 residues. As DNA, the CDR3 is TGCGCCAGCAGCCCGGCGGCAGGGGAGGCTTTCTTT. This codes for CASSPAAGEAFF.

The CDR3 loop is CASSPQPNYGYTF. CDR3 sequence (DNA): TGTGCCAGCAGCCCCCAGCCCAACTATGGCTACACCTTC. The chain carries TRBV6-1 and TRBJ1-2, with D unresolved. The CDR3 contains 13 residues. Trimming removed 6 bases at V and 2 bases at J, with 10 bases between. The germline gives CDR1 MNHNS, CDR2 SASEGT.

The chain links TRBV5-1 to TRBJ2-7, with D possibly TRBD1 on 5 matching bases. The CDR3 is 15 residues long. V lost 0 bases and J 4 bases, leaving 14 bases between the germline ends. Germline V gives CDR1 SGHRS, CDR2 YFSETQ. The chain's CDR3 is CASSLGSGMGYEQYF. In DNA, the CDR3 is TGCGCCAGCAGCTTGGGGTCAGGGATGGGTTACGAGCAGTACTTC.

The rearrangement joins TRBV6-1 to TRBJ1-2; 9 nucleotides match TRBD1. After removal of 6 bases from V and 6 bases from J, the junction contained 17 bases not matched to a gene. From germline, CDR1 is MNHNS and CDR2 SASEGT. The CDR3 is 17 amino acids. In DNA form, the CDR3 reads TGTGCCAGCAGACCAGAGGGAGGGACAGGGCTCTTCCATGGCTACACCTTC. It specifies CASRPEGGTGLFHGYTF.

The rearrangement uses TRBV11-2 and TRBJ2-1; D perhaps matches TRBD2 (5 bases). The CDR3 has 15 residues. V lost 5 bases and J 8 bases, leaving 19 bases between the germline ends. Germline V lookup: CDR1 SGHAT, CDR2 FQNNGV. Here the CDR3 reads CASSRRSGVIHEQFF. CDR3 in DNA: TGTGCCAGCAGCCGAAGAAGCGGAGTGATACATGAGCAGTTCTTC.

In DNA, the CDR3 is TGTGCCAGCAGTTTAGGGACAGGGGCTCCCCCGGGTACGCAGTATTTT. As protein: CASSLGTGAPPGTQYF. V and J are TRBV28 and TRBJ2-3; 10 nucleotides agree with TRBD1. CDR1 and CDR2 from the germline V gene are MDHEN and SYDVKM. Trimming took 2 bases from V and 8 from J; bases not matched to a gene: 10. The CDR3 sequence is 16 residues long.